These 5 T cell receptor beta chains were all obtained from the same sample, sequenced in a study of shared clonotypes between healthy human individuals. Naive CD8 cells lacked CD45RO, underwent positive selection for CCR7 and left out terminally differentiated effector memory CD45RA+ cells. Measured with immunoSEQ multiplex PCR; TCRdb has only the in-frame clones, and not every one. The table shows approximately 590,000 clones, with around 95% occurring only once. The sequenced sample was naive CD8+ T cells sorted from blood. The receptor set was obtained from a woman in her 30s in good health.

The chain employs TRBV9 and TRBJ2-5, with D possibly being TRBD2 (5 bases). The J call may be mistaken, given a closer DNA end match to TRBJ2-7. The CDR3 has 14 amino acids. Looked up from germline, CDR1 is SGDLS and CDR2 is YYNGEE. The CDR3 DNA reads TGTGCCAGCAGCCCTTGGCGGGTCTCCTACGAGCAGTACTTC. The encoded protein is CASSPWRVSYEQYF.

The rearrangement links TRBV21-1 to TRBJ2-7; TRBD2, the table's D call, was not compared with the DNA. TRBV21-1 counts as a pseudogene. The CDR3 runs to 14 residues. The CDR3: CASSLSSGSYEQYF. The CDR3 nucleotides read TGTGCCAGCAGCCTATCTAGCGGATCCTACGAGCAGTACTTC.

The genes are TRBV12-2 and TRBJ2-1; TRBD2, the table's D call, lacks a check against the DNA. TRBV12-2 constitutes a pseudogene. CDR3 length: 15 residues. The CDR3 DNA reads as TGTGCAAGTCGCTTGTTACTAGCGGTAAACAATGAGCAGTTCTTC. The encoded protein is CASRLLLAVNNEQFF.

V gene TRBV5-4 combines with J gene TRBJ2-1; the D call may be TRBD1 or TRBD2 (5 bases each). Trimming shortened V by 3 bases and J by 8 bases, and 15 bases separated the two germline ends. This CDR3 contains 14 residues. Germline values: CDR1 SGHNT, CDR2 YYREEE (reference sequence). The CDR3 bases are TGTGCCAGCAGCTGGGGACCACTTATGGATGAGCAGTTCTTC. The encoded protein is CASSWGPLMDEQFF.

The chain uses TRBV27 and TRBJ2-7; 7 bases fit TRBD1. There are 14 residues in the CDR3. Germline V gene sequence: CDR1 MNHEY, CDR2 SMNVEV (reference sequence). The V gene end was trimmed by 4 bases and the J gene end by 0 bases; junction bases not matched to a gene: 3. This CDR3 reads CASSSGQLSYEQYF. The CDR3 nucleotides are TGTGCCAGCAGTTCGGGACAGCTCTCCTACGAGCAGTACTTC.